The entry below describes one T cell receptor beta chain. The antigen remains undetermined. In the source study's methods: Junction-only sequences without quality scores were provided by ImmunoSEQ, so filtering was different. The protocol was immunoSEQ multiplex PCR, while the TCRdb copy is restricted to in-frame clones and leaves out a portion. That table gives V, J and clone size, and the DNA gave D and trimming. This table has some 2,000,000 clones, approximately 96% appearing once. The data were obtained in a study of shared clonotypes between healthy human individuals. Study-wide background: Three plates were used per donor for CD4 naive, three for CD4 memory, two for CD8 naive and one for CD8 memory.

Trimming removed 7 bases from V and 0 bases from J, with 13 bases in between. Germline CDR1 SNHLY, CDR2 FYNNEI. CDR3 length equals 15 residues. Study-wide results and caveats: Lower generation probabilities were found for non-shared clonotypes than for those shared by all four donors. Even with large depth, rarefaction showed that sorted-subset sequencing was incomplete.

This TCR derives from a man aged 18 to 30 in good health. Material: naive CD4+ T cells sorted from blood. Sample subset: CD45RA+ positively selected. The chain is built from TRBV2 and TRBJ1-5; D perhaps matches TRBD1 (5 bases). CDR3 nucleotides: TGTGCCAGCAAGGCCGGGACGGTTAGCAATCAGCCCCAGCATTTT. Protein product: CASKAGTVSNQPQHF.